This TCR beta chain originates from a study of spatial heterogeneity in lung cancer. Study in general: A unique TCR and UMI combination showed up more than ten times in raw reads, on average.

This clonotype was seen ten or more times. Time point defined: sample taken at primary tumor resection. Whole RNA was taken from tumor, nontumor lung or frozen PBMC; it was then sequenced unsorted. About 73 TRACERx patients with early, untreated non-small cell lung cancer donated samples. TCRdb recomputed calls from the 5' RACE reads with MiXCR, one row per CDR3 protein. The sample shows 20,000 to 25,000 distinct CDR3 sequences, approximately 7.2% of them seen only once. The CDR3 is 19 amino acids. The chain links TRBV21-1 to TRBJ1-1; the table's D gene call, TRBD1, was not cross checked with the DNA. TRBV21-1 is reported as a pseudogene. The TCR comes from a male donor with early-stage non-small cell lung cancer. The sequences come from PBMCs, collected at surgery. Here the CDR3 DNA reads TGTGCCAGCAGCAAAAAGCCCCCTCGGACAGACCACTCCCGCACTGAAGCTTTCTTT. Its protein is CASSKKPPRTDHSRTEAFF.